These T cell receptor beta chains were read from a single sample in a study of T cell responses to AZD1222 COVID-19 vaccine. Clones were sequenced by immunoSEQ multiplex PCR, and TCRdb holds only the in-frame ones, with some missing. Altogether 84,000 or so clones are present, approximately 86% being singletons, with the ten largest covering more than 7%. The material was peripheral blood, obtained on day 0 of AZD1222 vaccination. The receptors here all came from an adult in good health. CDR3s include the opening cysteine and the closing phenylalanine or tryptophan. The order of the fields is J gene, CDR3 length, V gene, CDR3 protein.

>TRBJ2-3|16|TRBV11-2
CASSSLRGAGPDTQYF
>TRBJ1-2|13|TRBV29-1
CSVEQGNNYGYTF
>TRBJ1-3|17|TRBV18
CASSPIEPDPSGNTIYF
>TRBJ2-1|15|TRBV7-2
CASSLGLGLYNEQFF
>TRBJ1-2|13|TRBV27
CASSLTGGYGYTF
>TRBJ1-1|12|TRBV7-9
CASSYLEAEAFF
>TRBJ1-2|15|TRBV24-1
CATSDSPDRGHGYTF
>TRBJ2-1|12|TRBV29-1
CSGQVVGTEQFF
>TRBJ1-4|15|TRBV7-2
CASSPEARSGEKLFF
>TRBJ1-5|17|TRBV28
CASSPRRWTDFGQPQHF
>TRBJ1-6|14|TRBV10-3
CAISDGGYNSPLHF
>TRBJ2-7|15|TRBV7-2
CASSLGVGQPYEQYF
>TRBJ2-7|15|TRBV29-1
CSVEDTKTGGLEQYF
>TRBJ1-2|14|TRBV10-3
CAISVGQGADGYTF
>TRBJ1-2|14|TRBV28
CASSLHHAAYGYTF
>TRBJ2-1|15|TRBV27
CASSPLAGGGNEQFF
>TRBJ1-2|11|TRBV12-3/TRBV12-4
CASSSKGGYTF
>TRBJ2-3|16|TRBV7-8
CASSGTSGRRTDTQYF
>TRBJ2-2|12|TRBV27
CASRYNTGELFF
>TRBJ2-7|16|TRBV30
CAWSVHRGLFFYEQYF
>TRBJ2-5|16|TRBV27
CASSFLTSGREETQYF
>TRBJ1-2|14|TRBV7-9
CASSSLGYGEGYTF
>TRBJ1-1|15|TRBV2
CASSKFTGGGTEAFF
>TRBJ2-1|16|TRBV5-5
CASSFRTSGSGHEQFF
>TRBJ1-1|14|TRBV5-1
CASSLEGAITEAFF
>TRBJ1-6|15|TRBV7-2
CASSLGGTYNSPLHF
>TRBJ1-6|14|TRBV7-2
CASSLGDPGSPLHF
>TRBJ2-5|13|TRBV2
CATQLRLGETQYF
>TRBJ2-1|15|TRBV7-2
CASSHGHGSYNEQFF
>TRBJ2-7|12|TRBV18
CASSPQSYEQYF
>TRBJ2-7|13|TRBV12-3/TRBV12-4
CASSHSNNYEQYF
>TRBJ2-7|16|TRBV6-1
CASSEGRGRGSYEQYF
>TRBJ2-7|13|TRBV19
CASSIGAGYEQYF
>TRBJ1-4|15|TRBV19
CASSTRQKRWEELFF
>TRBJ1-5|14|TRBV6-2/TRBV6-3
CASSYGGSNQPQHF
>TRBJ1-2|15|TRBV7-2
CASSLSHRGVYGYTF
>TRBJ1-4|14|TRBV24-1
CATSGGATNEKLFF
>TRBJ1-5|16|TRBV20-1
CSASPLGQHSNQPQHF
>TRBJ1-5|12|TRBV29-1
CSVGVGNQPQHF
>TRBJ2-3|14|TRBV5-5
CASSQDRPTDTQYF
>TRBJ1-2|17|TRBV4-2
CASSQQFGTVYNYGYTF
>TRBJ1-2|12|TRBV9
CASSGREFGYTF
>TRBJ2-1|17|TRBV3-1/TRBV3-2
CASSTPPGLAENNEQFF
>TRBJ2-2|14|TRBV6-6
CASTGTSETGELFF